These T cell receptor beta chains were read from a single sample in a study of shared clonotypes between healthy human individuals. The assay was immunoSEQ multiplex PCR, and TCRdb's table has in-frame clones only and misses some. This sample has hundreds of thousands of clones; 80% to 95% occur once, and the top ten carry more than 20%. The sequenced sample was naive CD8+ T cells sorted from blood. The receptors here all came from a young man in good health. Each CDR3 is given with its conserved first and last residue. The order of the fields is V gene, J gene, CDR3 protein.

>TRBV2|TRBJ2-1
CASRDLRWGGFF
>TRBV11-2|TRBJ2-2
CASSLYTGELFF
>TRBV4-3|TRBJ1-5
CASSLGPYSNQPQHF
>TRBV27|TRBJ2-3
CASSFKDVTDTQYF
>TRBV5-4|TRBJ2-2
CASSFLAENTGELFF
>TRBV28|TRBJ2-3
CASSQSTSGSTDTQYF
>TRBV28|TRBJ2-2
CASSQVGDTNTGELFF
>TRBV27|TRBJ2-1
CATQDRQRGHNEQFF
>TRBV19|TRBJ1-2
CASSLGSPGDHTF
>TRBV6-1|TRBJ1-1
CASRRPGQLNTEAFF
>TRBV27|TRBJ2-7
CASSFQSGRVYEQYF
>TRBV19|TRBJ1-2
CASSTLVIADYTF
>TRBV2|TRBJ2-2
CASSEWFGVSTGELFF
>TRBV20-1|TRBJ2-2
CSAIRYGELFF
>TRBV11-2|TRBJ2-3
CASSFLGPTDTQYF